This TCR beta chain was recorded in a study of T cells in Graves' hyperthyroidism and ophthalmopathy. Study summary: Peripheral blood specimens were obtained at initial diagnosis, prior to any treatment.

This CDR3 comprises 13 residues. Trimming took off 0 bases at V and 6 bases at J, with 6 bases between the two ends. The germline gives CDR1 SGHAT, CDR2 FQNNGV. Amplification of TCR beta CDR3 regions was performed using RNA transcripts as template. With the HTBI primer set, the TCR CDR3 went through a first round of RT-PCR. TCRdb redid the calling of the multiplex PCR reads with MiXCR, one entry per CDR3 protein. This table has about half a million distinct CDR3 sequences, approximately 16% appearing once. This clonotype has a count of ten or more. Its antigen is currently unknown. The cohort's ophthalmopathy patients, a group with duration under 3 months, had a Clinical Activity Score of at least 3 and a NOSPECS grade of at least 4. Study-level findings and limits: In the blood, most expanded thyroid clonotypes above 0.001 appeared as well.

The sequenced sample was blood. The clonotype originates from a woman aged 25 to 39 with Graves' ophthalmopathy. The rearrangement uses TRBV11-2 and TRBJ2-1; no clear D gene. The CDR3 here is CASSLERVNEQFF. The CDR3 bases are TGTGCCAGCAGCTTAGAAAGAGTCAATGAGCAGTTCTTC.